This is a list of T cell receptor beta chains from one sample in a study of immune cell composition in non-small cell lung cancer. Clones were read by immunoSEQ multiplex PCR, and TCRdb kept only the in-frame ones, dropping some. The sample shows 11,000 to 15,000 clones, 81% of them seen only once. Material: lung tumor tissue. These receptors originate from a human donor with non-small cell lung cancer. The CDR3 runs from the conserved cysteine through the conserved F or W. The D gene is left open where the match is weak.

J gene,V gene,CDR3 length,D gene,CDR3 protein
TRBJ2-2,TRBV10-2,17,TRBD2,CASSRTPSGRNGGELFF
TRBJ1-5,TRBV11-3,13,NA,CASSLGSNQPQHF
TRBJ2-3,TRBV29-1,13,TRBD2,CSAVGGRADTQYF
TRBJ2-3,TRBV5-4,13,NA,CASSLYVSDTQYF
TRBJ2-1,TRBV2,14,NA,CASSVLEFGNEQFF
TRBJ1-1,TRBV27,16,NA,CASSFGEGLMGTEAFF
TRBJ2-3,TRBV14,15,NA,CASSPRLVSTDTQYF
TRBJ2-6,TRBV5-6,17,NA,CASSHYSGVSGANVLTF
TRBJ1-2,TRBV6-1,15,NA,CASKRAQGLYHGYTF
TRBJ1-2,TRBV6-1,13,NA,CASSERSDYGYTF
TRBJ2-7,TRBV13,14,TRBD2,CASSSRTSGYEQYF
TRBJ2-1,TRBV28,15,TRBD1,CASSDGGQGYNEQFF
TRBJ1-2,TRBV7-3,13,TRBD1,CASSQGQLRGYTF
TRBJ2-5,TRBV19,12,NA,CATRQAGETQYF
TRBJ2-1,TRBV6-1,14,NA,CASSVATEGNEQFF
TRBJ2-2,TRBV27,17,TRBD2,CASSSRWGGIGTGELFF
TRBJ2-5,TRBV6-6,15,TRBD2,CASSYLAGIQETQYF
TRBJ2-1,TRBV10-3,17,TRBD2,CAISESWSGTTYNEQFF
TRBJ2-3,TRBV9,14,NA,CASSVAGPTDTQYF
TRBJ1-5,TRBV19,12,NA,CASRLSWGPQHF
TRBJ2-7,TRBV28,15,NA,CASSPLLQKLYEQYF
TRBJ1-4,TRBV30,15,TRBD1,CAWSANRGLNEKLFF
TRBJ2-7,TRBV5-1,15,NA,CASSLGRGTFREQYF
TRBJ1-1,TRBV18,15,TRBD1,CASSPPGQGASEAFF
TRBJ2-5,TRBV7-2,12,NA,CASSFLGVTQYF
TRBJ2-7,TRBV7-2,16,TRBD2,CASSLDFSLSGRGNYF
TRBJ2-2,TRBV2,15,NA,CASRGTPANTGELFF
TRBJ2-1,TRBV7-9,17,TRBD2,CASSPTAGTSGYNEQFF
TRBJ2-7,TRBV5-1,13,TRBD1,CASSSTGVDEQYF
TRBJ2-7,TRBV11-3,14,NA,CASSLSLGLYEQYF
TRBJ2-1,TRBV11-3,14,NA,CASSPNLSYNEQFF
TRBJ1-1,TRBV11-2,13,NA,CASSVSGGTEAFF
TRBJ1-2,TRBV5-6,13,NA,CASSLRGNYGYTF
TRBJ1-1,TRBV7-6,14,TRBD1,CASSLSQGARKAFF
TRBJ2-1,TRBV19,17,TRBD2,CASSPRPGREGYNEQFF
TRBJ2-1,TRBV28,15,TRBD2,CASRPTSGTSNEQFF
TRBJ2-7,TRBV7-2,15,TRBD2,CASSSGGAGIYEQYF
TRBJ2-2,TRBV5-1,14,NA,CASSLGANTGELFF
TRBJ2-3,TRBV10-3,15,NA,CAISDLWGGTDTQYF
TRBJ1-2,TRBV14,13,TRBD1,CASSQTGEDGYTF
TRBJ1-1,TRBV6-6,14,NA,CASSYGGGVAEAFF
TRBJ1-4,TRBV14,13,NA,CASSQARGEKLFF
TRBJ2-3,TRBV14,13,NA,CASSLAGTDTQYF
TRBJ2-2,TRBV7-2,14,NA,CASRGRRTTGELFF
TRBJ1-2,TRBV5-6,13,NA,CASSLARTDGYTF
TRBJ1-3,TRBV2,13,NA,CASRRGSGNTIYF
TRBJ2-5,TRBV21-1,15,NA,CASSSGQNDQETQYF
TRBJ2-2,TRBV7-2,17,TRBD2,CASSLWGLAGNTGELFF
TRBJ2-7,TRBV7-2,14,TRBD2,CASSLASGSFEQYF
TRBJ2-2,TRBV15,16,NA,CATSRDLGGMAGELFF
TRBJ2-5,TRBV4-3,14,NA,CASSQDTSRETQYF
TRBJ1-1,TRBV6-5,14,NA,CASSYDGGVSEAFF
TRBJ1-1,TRBV6-1,15,TRBD1,CASSEQGAMNTEAFF
TRBJ2-7,TRBV2,12,NA,CASSGTRYEQYF
TRBJ2-1,TRBV5-6,14,TRBD2,CASSPLTSGTEQFF
TRBJ2-1,TRBV11-2,15,TRBD2,CASSWRTSGYNEQFF
TRBJ2-5,TRBV7-7,13,NA,CASSPVGQETQYF
TRBJ2-4,TRBV7-9,12,TRBD2,CASSRGVNIQYF